Listed below are T cell receptor beta chains from one sample, sequenced in a study of blood T cells in healthy people across ages. MiXCR, applied by TCRdb to the 5' RACE reads, yields one record per CDR3 protein. The data hold hundreds of thousands of distinct CDR3 sequences, with roughly three fifths observed a single time. The sequenced sample was blood. These receptors were obtained from a man between 35 and 55 years old in good health. Each CDR3 is given with its conserved first and last residue. A D gene is named only where the DNA matches it firmly. Some rows mark clone size as missing; the rest say once, few, many or name a class of expanded clone.

clone_size,v_call,j_call,d_call,cdr3_aa,cdr3_nt
few,TRBV25-1,TRBJ1-2,-,CASSATGLGEYGYTF,TGTGCCAGCAGTGCGACGGGCCTTGGGGAATATGGCTACACCTTC
-,TRBV7-2,TRBJ1-2,-,CASSLTTQQAIYGYTF,TGTGCCAGCAGCTTAACCACTCAACAGGCGATCTATGGCTACACCTTC
-,TRBV11-2,TRBJ2-5,-,CATQASAQETQYF,TGTGCTACCCAGGCGAGTGCCCAAGAGACCCAGTACTTC
few,TRBV5-6,TRBJ2-1,-,CASSLVGRGQFF,TGTGCCAGCAGCTTGGTAGGGCGAGGGCAGTTCTTC
-,TRBV20-1,TRBJ2-5,-,CSARDLGYF,TGCAGTGCTAGAGATCTGGGGTACTTC
-,TRBV12-3/TRBV12-4,TRBJ1-5,-,CASSRTQQPQHF,TGTGCCAGCAGCCGTACCCAGCAGCCCCAGCATTTT
-,TRBV28,TRBJ1-5,-,CASSAPGGNQSQHF,TGTGCCAGCAGTGCCCCCGGGGGGAATCAGTCCCAGCATTTT
-,TRBV4-1,TRBJ2-7,TRBD2,CASSQTIAGSYEQYF,TGCGCCAGCAGCCAGACTATAGCGGGAAGCTACGAGCAGTACTTC
-,TRBV20-1,TRBJ2-7,-,CSARGTTLAAALDEQYF,TGCAGTGCTAGAGGAACGACCCTGGCGGCTGCGTTAGATGAGCAGTACTTC
-,TRBV15,TRBJ2-7,-,CATSNQPGPQPYEQYF,TGTGCCACCAGCAACCAACCGGGACCCCAACCCTACGAGCAGTACTTC
few,TRBV7-2,TRBJ2-5,-,CASSRGRRQETQYF,TGTGCCAGCAGCCGAGGACGGAGACAAGAGACCCAGTACTTC
-,TRBV7-2,TRBJ2-5,TRBD1,CASSSEDRGRYQETQYF,TGTGCCAGCAGCTCCGAGGACAGGGGAAGGTACCAAGAGACCCAGTACTTC
once,TRBV11-2,TRBJ2-7,TRBD1,CASRRDRLNYEQYF,TGTGCCAGCAGACGGGACAGGTTAAACTACGAGCAGTACTTC
few,TRBV7-2,TRBJ2-5,-,CASSYGEEETQYF,TGTGCCAGCAGCTATGGCGAAGAAGAGACCCAGTACTTC
once,TRBV7-3,TRBJ2-5,-,CASSAAGGAIGETQYF,TGTGCCAGCAGCGCAGCAGGAGGGGCGATCGGAGAGACCCAGTACTTC
-,TRBV6-4,TRBJ2-7,TRBD2,CASRKHNRLAGESEQYF,TGTGCCAGCAGAAAGCATAACCGACTAGCGGGAGAGAGCGAGCAGTACTTC
-,TRBV6-2/TRBV6-3,TRBJ2-1,-,CASSRTVSYHNEQFF,TGTGCCAGCAGTCGGACAGTTTCTTACCACAATGAGCAGTTCTTC
-,TRBV7-2,TRBJ1-1,-,CASSLAQGSTEAFF,TGTGCCAGCAGCTTAGCTCAGGGGAGCACTGAAGCTTTCTTT
few,TRBV6-5,TRBJ2-5,TRBD1,CASSATGGDETQYF,TGTGCCAGCAGCGCGACAGGGGGTGATGAGACCCAGTACTTC
-,TRBV7-2,TRBJ1-2,-,CASSPGGLLSTYGYTF,TGTGCCAGCAGCCCCGGGGGGCTACTATCCACCTATGGCTACACCTTC
-,TRBV12-3/TRBV12-4,TRBJ2-1,TRBD2,CASSPSGSSGEQFF,TGTGCCAGCAGTCCTAGCGGGAGTTCGGGTGAGCAGTTCTTC
few,TRBV5-1,TRBJ2-6,-,CASSSRGTGANVLTF,TGCGCCAGCAGCTCCCGTGGCACTGGGGCCAACGTCCTGACTTTC
-,TRBV7-2,TRBJ2-1,-,CASSLDTDKQFF,TGTGCCAGCAGCTTAGATACGGACAAGCAGTTCTTC
few,TRBV3-1,TRBJ2-5,-,CASSPLLASGETQYF,TGTGCCAGCAGCCCCCTTCTAGCGTCCGGGGAGACCCAGTACTTC
-,TRBV6-5,TRBJ1-5,TRBD1,CASSYGQGRQPQHF,TGTGCCAGCAGTTACGGACAGGGCCGTCAGCCCCAGCATTTT
few,TRBV28,TRBJ2-6,-,CASSLYYGVGSGANVLTF,TGTGCCAGCAGTTTATATTACGGGGTAGGCTCTGGGGCCAACGTCCTGACTTTC